The 2 T cell receptor beta chains reported below all come from one sample, sequenced in a study of molecular identifiers for immune sequencing clone quantification. TCRdb ran MiXCR on the PCR reads and lists one entry per CDR3 protein. Of approximately 41,000 distinct CDR3 sequences in the sample, roughly 21% were seen once. Input material: naive CD8+ T cells from blood, with Jurkat cell RNA spiked in. The subset is: FACS-sorted CD8+CD4-CCR7+CD45RA+ naive T cells. The origin of the receptors is a human donor in good health. Some libraries in this study had Jurkat cell RNA spiked in.

The chain recombines TRBV6-6 with TRBJ2-7; no definite D call. The CDR3 is 13 amino acids. V dropped 7 bases and J dropped 3 bases, with 13 bases sitting between them. The germline gives CDR1 MNHNY, CDR2 SVGAGI (reference sequence). The DNA for the CDR3 is TGTGCCAGCACGGCAGATCACTTCTACGAGCAGTACTTC. The encoded protein is CASTADHFYEQYF.

The chain combines TRBV7-8 with TRBJ2-5, with 9 bases that match TRBD2. The V segment lost 5 bases and the J segment 3 bases; nucleotides outside the gene matches: 7. The CDR3 consists of 15 residues. Germline CDR1 and CDR2: SGHVS and FQNEAQ. The CDR3 nucleotides read TGTGCCAGCAGCGTTAGCGGGAGATGGGAAGAGACCCAGTACTTC. Protein: CASSVSGRWEETQYF.